One sample yielded the 2 T cell receptor beta chains listed below, sequenced in a study of cytomegalovirus exposure and HLA in healthy donors. The PCR contained 60 Vbeta and 13 Jbeta primers. The method was immunoSEQ multiplex PCR; TCRdb's version includes in-frame clones alone and lacks a portion of them. This sample has 190,000 or so clones, with around 79% found just once. Specimen: PBMCs. These TCRs come from a girl between 10 and 17 years old in good health and CMV-seropositive.

The chain carries TRBV19 and TRBJ1-2, with D possibly TRBD1 on 6 matching bases. The V gene lost 7 bases and the J gene lost 8 bases, with 14 bases spanning the gap. CDR3 size: 12 residues. From germline, CDR1 is LNHDA and CDR2 SQIVND (reference sequence). The CDR3 loop is CASTPGGGGYTF. CDR3 DNA: TGTGCCAGTACCCCGGGGGGCGGGGGCTACACCTTC.

This clone came up a few times. V usage is TRBV19 and J usage is TRBJ2-3; 9 bases map to TRBD2. Trimming took 5 bases from V and 4 from J; bases not matched to a gene: 10. CDR3 length equals 16 residues. The germline V gene encodes CDR1 LNHDA and CDR2 SQIVND (reference sequence). The CDR3: CASSAFGGGGADTQYF. In DNA form, the CDR3 reads TGTGCCAGTAGTGCTTTTGGCGGGGGGGGCGCAGATACGCAGTATTTT. The full variable domain, its missing parts supplied by reference TRBV19 and TRBJ2-3, is DGGITQSPKYLFRKEGQNVTLSCEQNLNHDAMYWYRQDPGQGLRLIYYSQIVNDFQKGDIAEGYSVSREKKESFPLTVTSAQKNPTAFYLCASSAFGGGGADTQYFGPGTRLTVL.